Shown below are 18 T cell receptor beta chains from a single sample sequenced in a study of identifying expanded T cells in peripheral blood (dated by TCRdb to about 2019). Library preparation employed the immunoSEQ multiplex PCR assay. TCRdb holds this immuneACCESS table with in-frame rearrangements only. Some clones are missing; in checked studies, unresolved V genes explain under half, and the rest has no known cause. The sample table shows around 75,000 clones, and 85% to 90% are seen once. The ten largest clones capture 3% to 4% of the sample. Sequences were obtained from blood. All receptors derive from a person aged 18 to 75 in good health.

In its sample, this clone was seen once. This sequence joins TRBV5-1 and TRBJ2-7, with 7 bases that match TRBD1. Germline-derived CDR1 and CDR2 are SGHRS and YFSETQ. The CDR3 is 14 amino acids. Losses at the gene ends were 4 bases for V and 5 bases for J; bases not matched to a gene: 9. DNA of the CDR3: TGCGCCAGCAGCCCCCAGACAGGGCTGGACGAGCAGTACTTC. Residues: CASSPQTGLDEQYF.

This clone was seen only once. The chain has TRBV4-3 and TRBJ1-1, with 10 nucleotides matching TRBD1. Per the germline V gene, CDR1 is LGHNA and CDR2 is YSLEER. V lost 1 base, J lost 6 bases, and 5 bases stayed unmatched. The CDR3 sequence is 15 residues long. Written as DNA, the CDR3 is TGCGCCAGCAGCCAAGCTTTGGACAGGGGGTCTGAAGCTTTCTTT. This codes for CASSQALDRGSEAFF.

The chain recombines TRBV14 with TRBJ2-7, with 8 bases aligning to TRBD2. The CDR3 length is 15 residues. The trim removed 3 bases at V and 3 bases at J, leaving 7 bases unmatched. Germline values: CDR1 SGHDN, CDR2 FVKESK. CDR3 in amino acids: CASSHLTSANYEQYF. The CDR3 bases are TGTGCCAGCAGCCACCTGACTAGCGCCAACTACGAGCAGTACTTC.

The genes are TRBV18 and TRBJ2-7; no firm D call. The V gene's germline CDR1 is KGHSH and CDR2 LQKENI. The length of the CDR3 is 10 residues. V lost 5 bases and J lost 3, with 2 bases in between. The CDR3: CASSDYEQYF. The CDR3 bases are TGTGCCAGCTCAGACTACGAGCAGTACTTC.

This sequence joins TRBV25-1 and TRBJ1-2, with TRBD1 matching 10 bases. This CDR3 has 16 residues. The V gene end was trimmed by 2 bases and the J gene end by 4 bases; junction bases not matched to a gene: 7. Germline-derived CDR1 and CDR2 are MGHDK and SYGVNS. CDR3 region: CASSEGGTGDAYGYTF. CDR3 DNA sequence: TGTGCCAGCAGTGAAGGAGGGACAGGGGACGCCTATGGCTACACCTTC.

The rearrangement links TRBV4-3 to TRBJ1-1; no firm D call. Germline assignment: CDR1 LGHNA and CDR2 YSLEER. The CDR3 is 12 amino acids. Deletions cut 1 base from V and 11 bases from J, with 11 bases between. This CDR3 is CASSQGFSKAFF. CDR3 nucleotide sequence: TGCGCCAGCAGCCAAGGTTTTAGTAAGGCTTTCTTT.

The J gene is TRBJ1-5, the V gene TRBV4-1; D possibly corresponds to TRBD1 (6 bases). The CDR3 length is 18 residues. Trimming took off 2 bases at V and 7 bases at J, with 24 bases between the two ends. Germline lookup yields CDR1 MGHRA and CDR2 YSYEKL. The CDR3 DNA sequence: TGCGCCAGCAGCCAAAAGATCCTCTCCCCGGGGGCAGGGCAGCCCCAGCATTTT. As protein: CASSQKILSPGAGQPQHF.

This clone has just a few counts. The chain employs TRBV2 and TRBJ1-2; D uncertain. The ends were cut back, 4 bases at V and 4 bases at J, with 7 bases in the middle. The CDR3 loop spans 12 amino acids. In germline, CDR1 is SNHLY, CDR2 FYNNEI. CDR3 in amino acids: CASSGEAYGYTF. The CDR3 DNA reads TGTGCCAGCAGTGGGGAGGCCTATGGCTACACCTTC.

J is TRBJ2-1 and V is TRBV6-6, with TRBD2 identical over 13 bases. This CDR3 has 15 residues. Per the germline V gene, CDR1 is MNHNY and CDR2 is SVGAGI (reference sequence). V was pared by 7 bases and J by 10 bases, with 10 bases of the junction left unmatched. As DNA, the CDR3 is TGTGCCAGCACCCCGACTAGCGGGGGGCCCGGGGAGCAGTTCTTC. Translation gives CASTPTSGGPGEQFF.

Written as DNA, the CDR3 is TGTGCCAGCTCACCACTCTTTAGCAACACTGAAGCTTTCTTT. Protein product: CASSPLFSNTEAFF. This sequence joins TRBV18 and TRBJ1-1; D remains ambiguous. The CDR3 loop spans 14 amino acids. From germline, CDR1 is KGHSH and CDR2 LQKENI. V lost 1 base, J lost 2 bases, and 8 bases lay in between.

The chain combines TRBV28 with TRBJ2-7, with TRBD2 matching 8 bases. The ends lost 6 bases at V and 2 bases at J; junction bases unmatched: 9. Germline V gives CDR1 MDHEN, CDR2 SYDVKM. The CDR3 has 15 amino acids. The CDR3 sequence: CASSPTSGGPYEQYF. In DNA, the CDR3 is TGTGCCAGCAGCCCTACTAGCGGAGGGCCCTACGAGCAGTACTTC.

This clone was recorded a few times. This chain's CDR3 is CASSQDGGQGEDEQYF. DNA for the CDR3: TGCGCCAGCAGCCAAGATGGGGGACAGGGGGAGGACGAGCAGTACTTC. J is TRBJ2-7 and V is TRBV4-3; 11 bases line up with TRBD1. V was pared by 0 bases and J by 5 bases, with 6 bases of the junction left unmatched. The germline V gene encodes CDR1 LGHNA and CDR2 YSLEER. This CDR3 is 16 amino acids long.

This chain connects TRBV19 to TRBJ1-1, with TRBD1 identical over 7 bases. With V trimmed by 7 bases and J by 1 base, 6 bases remained unmatched. The germline CDR1 and CDR2 sequences are LNHDA and SQIVND (reference sequence). The CDR3 contains 14 residues. The chain's CDR3 is CASIKGGWNTEAFF. The CDR3 bases are TGTGCCAGTATCAAAGGGGGCTGGAACACTGAAGCTTTCTTT.

The table lists this clone with a count of one. This sequence joins TRBV7-2 and TRBJ2-5; the match to TRBD2 covers 16 bases. The J call is uncertain, as TRBJ2-7 better fits the DNA end. The germline V gene encodes CDR1 SGHTA and CDR2 FQGNSA. The CDR3 has 17 amino acids. This CDR3 reads CASSLGTGTSGRGEQYF. CDR3 nucleotide sequence: TGTGCCAGCAGCTTAGGGACAGGGACTAGCGGGAGGGGCGAGCAGTACTTC.

Written as DNA, the CDR3 is TGTGCCAGCAGCTTAGATCCCGGCCCCTACGAGCAGTACTTC. It is translated as CASSLDPGPYEQYF. The V call is TRBV7-6, the J call TRBJ2-7; D is undetermined. CDR3 length equals 14 residues. The germline V and J ends were trimmed by 1 base and 2 bases, with 9 bases remaining between them. In germline, CDR1 is SGHVS, CDR2 FNYEAQ.

The genes are TRBV6-1 and TRBJ2-5; D is possibly TRBD1 or TRBD2 (5 bases each). V gave up 8 bases and J gave up 1 base, with 17 bases separating them. Per the germline V gene, CDR1 is MNHNS and CDR2 is SASEGT. The length of the CDR3 is 15 residues. CDR3 bases: TGTGCCAGCTCACTCTCGCCGGGGCCCCAAGAGACCCAGTACTTC. Protein sequence: CASSLSPGPQETQYF.

The genes are TRBV27 and TRBJ2-1; 11 bases line up with TRBD2. This CDR3 contains 15 residues. After removal of 6 bases from V and 6 bases from J, the junction contained 7 bases not matched to a gene. In germline, CDR1 is MNHEY, CDR2 SMNVEV (reference sequence). Here the CDR3 reads CASRQGLAVLNEQFF. In nucleotides, the CDR3 is TGTGCCAGCAGACAGGGACTAGCGGTTCTCAATGAGCAGTTCTTC.

This chain uses TRBV28 with TRBJ1-5, with D tentatively TRBD1 (5 bases). The germline CDR1 and CDR2 sequences are MDHEN and SYDVKM. V was cut by 3 bases and J by 5 bases, with 14 bases left in between. CDR3 size: 15 residues. CDR3 in DNA: TGTGCCAGCAGTTTGGGGGGAGGGTCGGATCAGCCCCAGCATTTT. Encoded protein: CASSLGGGSDQPQHF.